This T cell receptor beta chain was recorded in a study of T-cell memory formation after mild COVID-19. Researchers used 5'RACE with constant-segment primers to make TCR alpha and TCR beta cDNA libraries that carry sample barcodes and UMIs. TCRdb fed the 5' RACE reads into MiXCR, producing one record per CDR3 protein. This table has tens of thousands of distinct CDR3 sequences, about 7.4% appearing once. Findings of the study overall: Second-wave clones reaching peak frequency on day 37 lacked confirmed SARS-CoV-2 specificity.

This clonotype came up many times. Its antigen is not identified. The sample was PBMCs or a T cell subset sorted from them (not recorded which). The origin of this receptor is an adult woman who had mild COVID-19 (a few samples of this study predate the infection). Cell type and time point are not known.

CDR3 loop: CASSIQGQGYEQYF. The CDR3 DNA is TGTGCCAGTAGTATACAAGGACAGGGCTACGAGCAGTACTTC. The chain couples TRBV19 to TRBJ2-7; 8 bases match TRBD1. Germline V gene lookup returns CDR1 LNHDA and CDR2 SQIVND (reference sequence). The CDR3 sequence is 14 residues long. V lost 2 bases and J lost 3; bases outside the gene matches: 3. The full variable domain, its missing parts supplied by reference TRBV19 and TRBJ2-7, is DGGITQSPKYLFRKEGQNVTLSCEQNLNHDAMYWYRQDPGQGLRLIYYSQIVNDFQKGDIAEGYSVSREKKESFPLTVTSAQKNPTAFYLCASSIQGQGYEQYFGPGTRLTVT.